This TCR beta chain was recorded in a study of cytomegalovirus exposure and HLA in healthy donors (dated by TCRdb to the late 2010s). Notes on the research overall: In an earlier analysis of roughly 590 of the donors, approximately 260 Gb of sequence data and 90 million to 130 million unique TCR beta sequences from roughly 180 million T cells were reported. An early release covering 550 to 700 HLA-typed donors comprised 300 to 350 gigabases of sequencing data and approximately 85 million unique TCR sequences. The genetic ancestry cluster associated with self-reported Caucasian donors included 65% to 90% of the roughly 390 genotyped donors. The aim of the study was to test whether cataloging public T cell receptors could identify signatures of past pathogen exposure. The T cell repertoires of 670 or so subjects were profiled by immunosequencing and related to cytomegalovirus serostatus. In addition to the first cohort of 666 subjects, a separate validation cohort of approximately 130 different subjects was used. To predict cytomegalovirus infection status, the study brought together high-throughput TCR immunosequencing, statistical association of individual TCRs with disease status, and machine learning. A later analysis re-examined previously published TCR beta repertoires from more than 600 donors and added high-resolution HLA genotyping to investigate patterns of TCR occurrence. The later analysis used no new phenotypic data to find candidate immune exposures, relying instead on TCR beta sequences and their occurrence across donors. An earlier analysis of some 500 of the donors applied high-throughput TCR beta sequencing to assess whether each TCR beta V gene segment acted as functional or pseudogenic. Donor age, sex, ethnicity and CMV serostatus were compiled alongside the repertoire data. Genome-wide SNP genotypes for about 65% of the roughly 700 donors were used in a later genetic analysis, which treated that subset as a discovery cohort. All discovery cohort repertoires had been generated using a single sequencing platform. HLA typing included class I and class II loci at four-digit resolution. Typing coverage differed by locus: A, B, C, DRB1 and DQB1 were typed in roughly 620-630 donors, DQA1 in about 510, DPA1 in around 600, and DPB1 in just under 480. Several DR-DQ haplotypes were handled as single units for association and clustering because linkage in the cohort was strong. On average, 235,054 unique TCR beta nucleotide sequences were sequenced per donor among a few hundred genotyped donors of the cohort, with roughly 20% of those sequences being non-productive.

Results and caveats for the whole study, not just this receptor: In a later genetic analysis, a missense DCLRE1C variant was associated with V-gene and J-gene trimming of TCR beta chains, and the association was replicated in an independent cohort. Compared with the roughly 710-donor mean, donors in an Asian-associated ancestry cluster had fewer N-insertions in productive TCRs, according to a later genetic analysis. The study gave a list of about 150 TCR beta chains associated with cytomegalovirus. A later analysis found that HLA-associated TCR beta chains were more clonally expanded and had lower generation probabilities than equally common non-associated chains. A further reported finding was that TCR beta sequences accurately predicted the HLA-A and HLA-B alleles for most subjects in the first cohort. A few of the identified cytomegalovirus-associated TCR beta chains were confirmed in vitro to be specific for cytomegalovirus antigens. While some public TCRs were present in many individuals, most TCR sequences turned up only very rarely across donors. A later analysis found that TCR association rates varied across HLA loci, with DRB1 alleles showing the most associated TCRs and HLA-C alleles the fewest. A later analysis associated 16,951 TCR beta sequences with specific HLA alleles at a false discovery rate of 0.05. Correlated functional status among segregating V segments might reflect linkage disequilibrium, but an unknown experimental factor could not be ruled out. Because some donors lacked HLA typing at each locus, the association tests relied only on the typed subset. Some IMGT-functional V segments, including TRBV6-2 and TRBV6-3, could not be distinguished by the 87-base-pair reads and were therefore excluded. Roughly uniform sequencing depth across donors was assumed in presence/absence analyses, although this assumption may not hold. A group of highly shared sequence variants was considered likely to be a technical artifact of the sequencing pipeline. In this cohort, only TCR beta chains were sequenced, and detectable features were limited by the absence of alpha or paired-chain data. The only immune exposure information available for the cohort was CMV serostatus. The earlier analysis of around 600 of the donors excluded 15 to 20 rarely observed V segments, including chromosome 9 orphons, because counts were too low. In a later analysis, most CMV-associated TCR beta chains were found to appear HLA-restricted, with HLA associations seemingly driven largely by CMV exposure. The authors suggested that the approach could potentially be generalized to other disease states and immunological phenotypes. In both the original and validation cohorts, the classifier was reported to diagnose cytomegalovirus status with high specificity and sensitivity. In a later analysis, several top co-occurrence clusters were reported to appear linked to parvovirus B19, influenza, CMV and Epstein-Barr virus. An earlier analysis of roughly 570 of the donors showed that most TCR beta V segments appeared in productive rearrangements either about 87% or about 30% of the time, which broadly matched IMGT annotations. Assigning TCR associations to individual alleles was difficult when HLA alleles, especially DR and DQ, strongly co-occurred.

With regard to this clone: It has no known antigen specificity.

According to the germline V gene, CDR1 reads SNHLY and CDR2 reads FYNNEI. The CDR3 goes from the cysteine to the phenylalanine over 16 residues. The retained sequence is limited to the CDR3, 48 bases, with the frame set at the first base. V is reduced by 6 bases and J by 1 base, leaving a spacing of 16 bases between them. In total, approximately 700 healthy bone marrow donors made up the cohort. Cohort members were all nominally healthy when sampled, although unrecorded immune exposures were likely present. The donor was CMV seronegative and belonged to the group of 352 seronegative cohort members. A peripheral blood sample was provided by each donor, and peripheral blood mononuclear cells were used for TCR beta sequencing. The Qiagen DNeasy Blood Extraction Kit was used to extract genomic DNA from the blood cell samples. The receptor library was made with the immunoSEQ multiplex PCR assay. A mixture of 60 forward primers for TCR Vbeta segments and 13 reverse primers for TCR Jbeta segments was used in the multiplex PCR. The CDR3 region of rearranged TCR beta genes was amplified from genomic DNA by a multiplex PCR assay. The amplified TCR beta libraries were sequenced on the Illumina HiSeq System as 87-base-pair reads. Concerning the study's data processing: In a later analysis, roughly 80 million unique TCR beta chains were counted across the roughly 610 repertoires, and about 9.9 million of these chains were shared by at least two donors. Raw reads were error-corrected and collapsed into unique sequences with a nearest-neighbor algorithm that merged closely related sequences to remove PCR and sequencing errors. Alignment of CDR3 sequences to IMGT reference sequences was used to assign V, D and J gene segments. Each retained sequence needed at least a six-nucleotide match to both a V gene segment and a J gene segment. A rearrangement was called productive if the CDR3 had no stop codons and remained in frame with V and J, and every other rearrangement was called non-productive. Following IMGT convention, CDR3 was defined as the stretch from the second conserved V-encoded cysteine up to the conserved J-encoded phenylalanine. The earlier analysis of fewer than 700 of the donors excluded sequences that lacked an unambiguous match to a single V gene segment. An earlier analysis of approximately 590 of the donors called V segments functional above 56.7% productive rearrangements and segregating when the between-donor standard deviation exceeded 5%. A statistical classification framework was built to diagnose cytomegalovirus status from the catalog of TCR beta chain sequences. In a later analysis, TCR nucleotide sequences were compared against IMGT/GENE-DB human TR gene sequences so that V and J genes could be assigned. Using the TCRdist pipeline, a later analysis assigned CDR3 sequences along with most-parsimonious VDJ recombination scenarios. In a later analysis, each TCR beta chain was defined by its CDR3 amino acid sequence together with its V-gene family, and reads without a unique V-gene family were excluded. In a later analysis, 500 to 700 highly shared, low-generation-probability nucleotide sequences were removed to address suspected cross-contamination and a sequencing artifact. In a later analysis, a clonal expansion index for each public chain was calculated from normalized within-repertoire ranks of inferred template counts. Generation probabilities in a later analysis came from a VDJ recombination model fitted to out-of-frame rearrangements, and those results were checked against IGoR. In a later analysis, hypergeometric tests were used to score TCR-TCR, TCR-HLA and TCR-CMV co-occurrence, with a repertoire-size bias correction applied to TCR pairs. A later analysis estimated false discovery rates by permuting HLA or CMV assignments 20 times. In a later analysis, co-occurring TCRs were grouped using DBSCAN, with TCRdist sequence similarity added in when clustering inside HLA-allele-positive subsets. Co-occurrence clustering excluded repertoires with fewer than 30,000 or more than 120,000 public chains, plus five with anomalous nucleotide sharing. Entries here come from immuneACCESS through TCRdb and include only in-frame sequences with V and J called. Some clones fail to appear in such tables; in the studies checked, an unresolved V gene covers under half of the shortfall, and the cause of the remainder is unknown. The V and J calls and clone size are taken from that table; D and trimming were inferred from the DNA. This sample's table carries some 84,000 clones. The ten largest clones represent 0.58% of the sample.

This chain is built from TRBV2 and TRBJ1-3; the D gene is perhaps TRBD1, on 5 matching bases. The clonotype originates from a man aged 50-60 years in good health and CMV-seronegative. The sample consisted of PBMCs. The CDR3 protein is CASSALGGGSGNTIYF. The DNA reads TGTGCCAGCAGCGCCCTCGGGGGGGGTTCTGGAAACACCATATATTTT.